The rows below give T cell receptor beta chains drawn from one sample of a study of siplizumab effects on memory and regulatory T cells. Repertoires were generated with immunoSEQ multiplex PCR, while TCRdb's copy carries only in-frame clones and drops some. The sample lists about 100,000 clones, about 95% seen once, with around 0.6% in the top ten. The source material was Tregs sorted from blood. The receptors stem from a human donor in good health. Each CDR3 is given without its conserved first and last residue.

TRBV27 | ASSLSIRGRPFGELF
TRBV7-7 | ASSRGNTGELF
TRBV18 | ASSNTDTQY
TRBV5-4 | ASSHRRVAF
TRBV29-1 | SVMLRTRGLDYEQY
TRBV5-4 | ASSLAQIDSYEQY
TRBV7-9 | ASSLASGPSSYEQY
TRBV11-3 | ASSLGQSNTGELF
TRBV7-8 | ASSLGAGYGYT
TRBV5-6 | ASRLTGANVLT
TRBV27 | ASRKGHLSNQPQH
TRBV9 | ASSVPGTTNEQF
TRBV18 | ASSPKSGPNGYT
TRBV28 | ASSFLFSRAGGPFYNEQF
TRBV7-8 | ASSLGHRGLYGYT
TRBV7-9 | ASSRRQEGNSPLH
TRBV30 | AWKYIDTQY
TRBV10-1 | ASSAGLNNEQF
TRBV7-3 | ASSPYPDTGELF
TRBV9 | ASSVTVANTDTQY